This TCR beta chain was observed in a study of cytomegalovirus exposure and HLA in healthy donors. Findings and caveats of the study: The majority of TCR sequences were rare, yet some public TCRs appeared in many donors. As confirmed in vitro, a few CMV-associated chains were specific for CMV antigens.

Generated by immunoSEQ multiplex PCR, the TCRdb table keeps only in-frame clones and is missing some. This table holds about 340,000 clones, approximately 90% found once. CDR3 size: 18 residues. Germline V gene data show CDR1 as LNHDA and CDR2 as SQIVND (reference sequence). V gave up 5 bases and J gave up 6 bases; unmatched junction bases: 12. This clone was observed a handful of times. The antigen is unknown. The TCR comes from a woman aged 18-29 years in good health and CMV-seronegative. The sequenced material came from PBMCs. The V call is TRBV19, the J call TRBJ2-1; 14 bases agree with TRBD2. The chain's CDR3 is CASSPGTSGRSPINEQFF. CDR3 DNA: TGTGCCAGTAGTCCTGGGACTAGCGGGAGATCCCCTATCAATGAGCAGTTCTTC.